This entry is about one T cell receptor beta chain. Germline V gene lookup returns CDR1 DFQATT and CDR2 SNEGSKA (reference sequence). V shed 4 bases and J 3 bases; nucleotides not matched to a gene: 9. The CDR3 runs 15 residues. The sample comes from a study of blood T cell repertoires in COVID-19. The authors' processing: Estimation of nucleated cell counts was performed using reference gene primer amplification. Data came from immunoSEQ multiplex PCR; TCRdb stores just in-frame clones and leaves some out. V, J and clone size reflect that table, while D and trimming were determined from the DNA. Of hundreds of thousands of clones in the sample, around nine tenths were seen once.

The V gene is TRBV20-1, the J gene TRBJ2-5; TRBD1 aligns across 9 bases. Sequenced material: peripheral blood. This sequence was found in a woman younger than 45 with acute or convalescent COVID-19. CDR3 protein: CSATEPGQGKETQYF. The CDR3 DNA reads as TGCAGTGCTACTGAACCGGGACAGGGAAAAGAGACCCAGTACTTC.